The following is a TCR beta chain sequence with its context. Which antigen it targets is not known. Base-call qualities are not available, and no considerably larger clone is one nucleotide away. These data are taken from a study of CD8+ T cells in alopecia areata (dated by TCRdb to between 2017 and 2018). Notes on the research overall: Treated patients were enrolled in an open-label pilot trial of oral tofacitinib at 5 to 10 mg twice daily for moderate-to-severe alopecia areata. Biopsies were taken from tofacitinib-treated patients at baseline and at 4 and 24 weeks of treatment, and a later scalp biopsy was taken in several of the tofacitinib-treated patients. Clonality in the scalp was compared among normal scalp (n=4), patchy alopecia areata scalp (n=8), and alopecia totalis/universalis scalp (n=8). RNA was extracted with the PAXgene miRNA kit for fixed scalp, the miRNeasy kit for PBMCs, and the RNeasy kit for mouse skin. The study used high-throughput TCRbeta sequencing to examine T cell clonal expansion in alopecia areata, in both the C3H/HeJ mouse model and human patients. Human TCRbeta sequencing covered scalp tissue and sorted CD4+ and CD8+ peripheral blood T cells from patchy and totalis/universalis alopecia areata patients and healthy controls. TCRbeta CDR3 regions were amplified by immunoSEQ multiplex PCR with 35 Vbeta forward and 13 Jbeta reverse primers. Tofacitinib was given for 6 to 18 months, followed by 6 months of follow-up off drug to assess delayed response and recurrence. What the study reported, not specific to this receptor: Resident alphabeta T cells in normal human skin are also sequenced, complicating scalp TCR repertoire analysis, unlike mouse skin dominated by gammadelta T cells. Shared TCR sequences between patients were less evident than in mice, which may be partly attributable to HLA diversity in the patient population. Lesional scalp, especially in alopecia totalis/universalis, showed higher clonality and more expanded CD8+ clones than normal scalp, suggesting antigenic drive.

Peripheral blood and lesional scalp punch biopsies were obtained from patients with alopecia areata. PBMCs were isolated by density centrifugation and stained for CD3, CD4 and CD8, after which CD4+ and CD8+ T cells were sorted on a FACSAria. The library relied on the immunoSEQ multiplex PCR assay. RNA was extracted from all samples and reverse transcribed into cDNA, which served as template for TCR sequencing. First-strand cDNA was synthesized with SuperScript III using a 2:1 mix of oligo-dT and random hexamers. A synthetic immune receptor repertoire was used to gauge amplification bias, and whatever bias remained was removed computationally. Per the authors' processing: After raw reads were preprocessed to remove errors, the CDR3 was defined following IMGT conventions as running from the conserved cysteine to phenylalanine. Clonality was computed by normalizing Shannon entropy by log2 of the number of productive unique TCRs and subtracting the result from 1. Whether scalp clones were CD4 or CD8 was inferred by matching scalp TCRbeta sequences against CD4 and CD8 repertoires sorted from blood. TCRdb provides this immuneACCESS table in a form limited to in-frame rearrangements. Some clones are lacking; in checked studies, under half of them reflect an unresolved V gene, and why the rest are absent is not known. V, J and clone size were drawn from that table, and D and trimming were deduced from the DNA. The sample has approximately 89,000 clones on record, around 44% of them singletons. The ten biggest clones cover roughly 0.83% of the sample.

The CDR3 runs 11 amino acids, cysteine and phenylalanine included. CDR3 DNA is the only sequence kept; it has 33 bases, read in frame from the first base. The germline V gene gives CDR1 as SQVTM and CDR2 as ANQGSEA. Trimming at the junction amounts to 6 bases on V and 11 bases on J, and the germline ends lie 16 bases apart. The sample was CD4+ T cells sorted from blood. This TCR derives from a human donor with alopecia areata. This chain joins TRBV29-1 to TRBJ1-1; the D gene is unclear. The sequenced DNA is TGCAGCGTCCAGAGGTGGGGTGGGGCTTTCTTT. The resulting protein is CSVQRWGGAFF.